A selection of T cell receptor beta chains follows, all from one sample in a study of patients and donors after allogeneic stem cell transplantation. TCRdb re-called the RT-PCR reads through MiXCR, storing one row per CDR3 protein. The repertoire has about 110,000 distinct CDR3 sequences, roughly 35% of them found once; the top ten carry roughly 30%. The source material was blood, either unsorted or a sorted T cell fraction (not recorded which). All receptors come from a human donor who was either an allogeneic HSCT recipient or a stem cell or donor lymphocyte infusion donor (not recorded which). It is not recorded whose cells these are; they may come from a transplant donor. CDR3s include the opening cysteine and the closing phenylalanine or tryptophan. The D gene is left open where the match is weak. Size is omitted from some rows. Given values are once, few, many or a class for expanded clones.

V gene,clone size,J gene,D gene,CDR3 DNA,CDR3 protein
TRBV29-1,.,TRBJ1-2,.,TGCAGCGTTTTGGCAATAGCTAACTATGGCTACACCTTC,CSVLAIANYGYTF
TRBV12-3/TRBV12-4,few,TRBJ1-5,.,TGTGCCAGCAGTTTTGGGGGGAAAAGCAATCAGCCCCAGCATTTT,CASSFGGKSNQPQHF
TRBV19,.,TRBJ1-2,.,TGTGCCAGCCGAAGGCAGGGTGGTGGCTACACCTTC,CASRRQGGGYTF
TRBV27,few,TRBJ1-6,.,TGTGCCAGCGGCTACAGAGATAATTCACCCCTCCACTTT,CASGYRDNSPLHF
TRBV20-1,few,TRBJ2-7,.,TGCAGTGCTAGCAAACCGGCGGGCGAGCAGTACTTC,CSASKPAGEQYF
TRBV20-1,.,TRBJ2-7,.,TGCAGTGCTAGAGCTTACTACGAGCAGTACTTC,CSARAYYEQYF
TRBV5-1,few,TRBJ2-7,TRBD2,TGCGCCAGCAGCTTAGAGGGACTAGCGTGGTACGAGCAGTACTTC,CASSLEGLAWYEQYF
TRBV20-1,.,TRBJ2-1,TRBD2,TGCAGTGCCCCCGGACTAGCGGGAGGAGTTAATGAGCAGTTCTTC,CSAPGLAGGVNEQFF
TRBV28,.,TRBJ2-2,.,TGTGCCAGCAGTTTAGGATGGGGGCGGGACACCGGGGAGCTGTTTTTT,CASSLGWGRDTGELFF
TRBV21-1,.,TRBJ2-3,.,TGTGCCAGCAGCAATGCCGGGACTAGCGGGGTCGACACAGATACGCAGTATTTT,CASSNAGTSGVDTDTQYF
TRBV18,.,TRBJ1-2,.,TGTGCCAGCTCACCAGGGGGGAACTCCCGCTATGGCTACACCTTC,CASSPGGNSRYGYTF
TRBV29-1,few,TRBJ1-6,.,TGCAGCGTTTCGGAGGGCAGGGCCGGGCCCCTCCACTTT,CSVSEGRAGPLHF
TRBV20-1,.,TRBJ2-3,TRBD2,TGCAGTGCTGGCAAGACTAGCGGAGGCACCACAGATACGCAGTATTTT,CSAGKTSGGTTDTQYF
TRBV7-9,few,TRBJ2-5,.,TGTGCCAGCAGCTTAGCGAGGACCTTGGGCCCCCAAGAGACCCAGTACTTC,CASSLARTLGPQETQYF
TRBV9,.,TRBJ1-2,TRBD1,TGTGCCAGCAGCTCACAGGACAGGAGACGACATGGCTACACCTTC,CASSSQDRRRHGYTF
TRBV7-2,few,TRBJ1-1,.,TGTGCCAGCAGCCCCTACACGAACACTGAAGCTTTCTTT,CASSPYTNTEAFF
TRBV7-2,.,TRBJ2-3,.,TGTGCCAGCAGCACCCGAACTAGGGCAGATACGCAGTATTTT,CASSTRTRADTQYF
TRBV12-3/TRBV12-4,many,TRBJ1-2,.,TGTGCCAGCAGTCGGGGGAGGACAGACCGTAACTATGGCTACACCTTC,CASSRGRTDRNYGYTF
TRBV15,.,TRBJ2-3,TRBD2,TGTGCCACCAGCCCCGGGGGGGGCTATCATACTAGCACAGATACGCAGTATTTT,CATSPGGGYHTSTDTQYF
TRBV29-1,.,TRBJ2-2,.,TGCAGCGTTGGGCAGAACACCGGGGAGCTGTTTTTT,CSVGQNTGELFF
TRBV2,.,TRBJ1-5,.,TGTGCCAGCAGTGGGGTGAGGCAGCCCCAGCATTTT,CASSGVRQPQHF
TRBV6-5,.,TRBJ1-1,TRBD1,TGTGCCAGCAGTTACTCCCACAGGGGTTCCGAAGCTTTCTTT,CASSYSHRGSEAFF